The present entry profiles one TCR beta chain with its context. This sample is drawn from a study of blood T cell repertoires in COVID-19. For the study at large: T cells, B-cell-depleted T cells, or PBMCs supplied cDNA or gDNA.

Enrollment of patients from Seattle took place during active infection, with longitudinal follow-up. Authors' processing steps: Reference gene primer amplification in the assay estimated nucleated cell counts. The method was immunoSEQ multiplex PCR; TCRdb's version includes in-frame clones alone and lacks a portion of them. V, J and clone size derive from that table, while D and trimming were established from the DNA sequence. Of around 280,000 clones in the sample, just under 90% are singletons; the top ten hold 8.5% to 14%. The sequencing input was peripheral blood. The TCR was taken from a woman aged 25-40 years with COVID-19, enrolled during active disease.

CDR3 region: CASRTGGAYNSPLHF. In DNA form, the CDR3 reads TGTGCCAGCAGGACAGGGGGCGCCTATAATTCACCCCTCCACTTT. The V and J genes are TRBV5-6 and TRBJ1-6, with TRBD1 matching over 10 bases. V lost 5 bases and J lost 2; bases outside the gene matches: 1. CDR1 is SGHDT and CDR2 is YYEEEE in the germline V gene. The CDR3 consists of 15 residues.